Listed below are T cell receptor beta chains from one sample, sequenced in a study of blood T cells in healthy people across ages. MiXCR, run by TCRdb on the 5' RACE reads, gives a single entry per CDR3 protein. The data show hundreds of thousands of distinct CDR3 sequences, under 70% seen once. Sequenced sample: blood. The source of these receptors is a man aged 60 to 69 in good health. Each CDR3 is given with its conserved first and last residue. A D gene is named only where the DNA matches it firmly. For some rows the clone size is stated as once, few or many, or as a class when expanded; others skip it.

j_gene: TRBJ2-2
abundance: .
v_gene: TRBV12-3/TRBV12-4
d_gene: .
CDR3nt: TGTGCCAGCTTCCGGGGACTGCACACCGGGGAGCTGTTTTTT
CDR3aa: CASFRGLHTGELFF

j_gene: TRBJ2-6
abundance: .
v_gene: TRBV6-5
d_gene: .
CDR3nt: TGTGCCAGCAGTTACTTCCGGGGGGTAGGGGGGTCCTCTGGGGCCAACGTCCTGACTTTC
CDR3aa: CASSYFRGVGGSSGANVLTF

j_gene: TRBJ2-4
abundance: .
v_gene: TRBV5-6
d_gene: .
CDR3nt: TGTGCCAGCAGCCCCGTAGAGCTCGATCCTATAGCCAAAAACATTCAGTACTTC
CDR3aa: CASSPVELDPIAKNIQYF

j_gene: TRBJ2-3
abundance: .
v_gene: TRBV4-1
d_gene: .
CDR3nt: TGCGCCAGCAGCCAAGATCCTCCCCCATTGGCAGATACGCAGTATTTT
CDR3aa: CASSQDPPPLADTQYF

j_gene: TRBJ2-4
abundance: .
v_gene: TRBV28
d_gene: .
CDR3nt: TGTGCCAGCAGTTTTGTAGCCAAAAACATTCAGTACTTC
CDR3aa: CASSFVAKNIQYF

j_gene: TRBJ1-1
abundance: many
v_gene: TRBV25-1
d_gene: .
CDR3nt: TGTGCCAGCAGTGGACTATCGGGACACGAAGCTTTCTTT
CDR3aa: CASSGLSGHEAFF

j_gene: TRBJ2-5
abundance: .
v_gene: TRBV20-1
d_gene: .
CDR3nt: TGCAGTGCTAGACGGGTGGAGACCCAGTACTTC
CDR3aa: CSARRVETQYF

j_gene: TRBJ2-1
abundance: few
v_gene: TRBV11-2
d_gene: .
CDR3nt: TGTGCCAGCAGCTTATTAGGTTACAATGAGCAGTTCTTC
CDR3aa: CASSLLGYNEQFF

j_gene: TRBJ2-3
abundance: .
v_gene: TRBV4-2
d_gene: TRBD2
CDR3nt: TGTGCCAGCAGCTCTCCCCGGGGGGGCCTTGCAGATACGCAGTATTTT
CDR3aa: CASSSPRGGLADTQYF

j_gene: TRBJ1-5
abundance: .
v_gene: TRBV6-5
d_gene: .
CDR3nt: TGTGCCAGCAAGATGGGGGGCGGCCAGCCCCAGCATTTT
CDR3aa: CASKMGGGQPQHF

j_gene: TRBJ2-1
abundance: .
v_gene: TRBV29-1
d_gene: .
CDR3nt: TGCAGCGTTGGAGAGGTCGGTGAGCAGTTCTTC
CDR3aa: CSVGEVGEQFF

j_gene: TRBJ2-5
abundance: few
v_gene: TRBV20-1
d_gene: .
CDR3nt: TGCAGTGCCCCTACAGGGAACCAAGAGACCCAGTACTTC
CDR3aa: CSAPTGNQETQYF

j_gene: TRBJ2-7
abundance: .
v_gene: TRBV5-1
d_gene: .
CDR3nt: TGCGCCAGCAGCTTGGACAGCCCGCGGAACTCCTACGAGCAGTACTTC
CDR3aa: CASSLDSPRNSYEQYF

j_gene: TRBJ2-5
abundance: .
v_gene: TRBV7-9
d_gene: .
CDR3nt: TGTGCCAGCAGCCCGGGGCCCTCCGCGACCCAGTACTTC
CDR3aa: CASSPGPSATQYF

j_gene: TRBJ2-7
abundance: .
v_gene: TRBV20-1
d_gene: TRBD2
CDR3nt: TGCAGTGCTCTTGGACTAGCGGGGGCGGCTTCCTACAATGAGCAGTACTTC
CDR3aa: CSALGLAGAASYNEQYF

j_gene: TRBJ2-7
abundance: .
v_gene: TRBV20-1
d_gene: .
CDR3nt: TGCAGTGCTAGAGTACCTATGACAGACAATGAGCAGTACTTC
CDR3aa: CSARVPMTDNEQYF

j_gene: TRBJ2-3
abundance: .
v_gene: TRBV4-1
d_gene: .
CDR3nt: TGCGCCAGCAGCCAAGCTACTAGCACAGATACGCAGTATTTT
CDR3aa: CASSQATSTDTQYF

j_gene: TRBJ2-3
abundance: .
v_gene: TRBV24-1
d_gene: .
CDR3nt: TGTGCCGCCAGTGATACTTCAGGGCCCGATACGCAGTATTTT
CDR3aa: CAASDTSGPDTQYF

j_gene: TRBJ1-6
abundance: .
v_gene: TRBV7-8
d_gene: .
CDR3nt: TGTGCCAGCAGCAAGGGCCAACGGGATTCACCCCTCCACTTT
CDR3aa: CASSKGQRDSPLHF

j_gene: TRBJ2-1
abundance: few
v_gene: TRBV5-5
d_gene: .
CDR3nt: TGTGCCAGCAGCTTTGAACCCAATGAGCAGTTCTTC
CDR3aa: CASSFEPNEQFF

j_gene: TRBJ2-6
abundance: .
v_gene: TRBV6-1
d_gene: .
CDR3nt: TGTGCCAGCAGTCTAGACTGGTCTGGGGCCAACGTCCTGACTTTC
CDR3aa: CASSLDWSGANVLTF

j_gene: TRBJ2-7
abundance: few
v_gene: TRBV21-1
d_gene: .
CDR3nt: TGTGCCACCCTTCTCCGTTCCTACGAGCAGTACTTC
CDR3aa: CATLLRSYEQYF

j_gene: TRBJ2-5
abundance: once
v_gene: TRBV20-1
d_gene: .
CDR3nt: TGCAGTGCTAGAGATCCGAACAGTCCCCAAGAGACCCAGTACTTC
CDR3aa: CSARDPNSPQETQYF

j_gene: TRBJ2-7
abundance: .
v_gene: TRBV5-6
d_gene: .
CDR3nt: TGTGCCAGCAGCTTGGATCGGATTCTCTCCGAGCAGTACTTC
CDR3aa: CASSLDRILSEQYF

j_gene: TRBJ1-3
abundance: few
v_gene: TRBV18
d_gene: .
CDR3nt: TGTGCCAGCTCGAGGACCCAGGTTTCTGGAAACACCATATATTTT
CDR3aa: CASSRTQVSGNTIYF

j_gene: TRBJ2-4
abundance: .
v_gene: TRBV7-2
d_gene: TRBD2
CDR3nt: TGTGCCAGCAGCTTAGCCGGGGGGACGAACATTCAGGACTTC
CDR3aa: CASSLAGGTNIQDF

j_gene: TRBJ2-3
abundance: .
v_gene: TRBV24-1
d_gene: TRBD2
CDR3nt: TGTGCCACCAGTGATTCTAGCGGGGGGGGCACAGATACGCAGTATTTT
CDR3aa: CATSDSSGGGTDTQYF

j_gene: TRBJ2-5
abundance: few
v_gene: TRBV6-4
d_gene: .
CDR3nt: TGTGCCAACTCGTCGTGGCGCCAAGAGACCCAGTACTTC
CDR3aa: CANSSWRQETQYF

j_gene: TRBJ1-6
abundance: .
v_gene: TRBV20-1
d_gene: .
CDR3nt: TGCAGTGCTAGTTTACGGGGGGCGCAAGGTTCACCCCTCCACTTT
CDR3aa: CSASLRGAQGSPLHF

j_gene: TRBJ1-2
abundance: few
v_gene: TRBV27
d_gene: TRBD1
CDR3nt: TGTGCCAGCAGGGGGACAGGGGATCAGCATGGCTACACCTTC
CDR3aa: CASRGTGDQHGYTF

j_gene: TRBJ1-1
abundance: .
v_gene: TRBV7-9
d_gene: .
CDR3nt: TGTGCCAGCAGCCCCATAGATACTGAAGCTTTCTTT
CDR3aa: CASSPIDTEAFF

j_gene: TRBJ2-5
abundance: many
v_gene: TRBV3-1
d_gene: .
CDR3nt: TGTGCCAGCAGTCGGGGGAACCAAGAGACCCAGTACTTC
CDR3aa: CASSRGNQETQYF

j_gene: TRBJ1-2
abundance: few
v_gene: TRBV28
d_gene: .
CDR3nt: TGTGCCAGCAGTTTAGGGGGAGGGAACTATGGCTACACCTTC
CDR3aa: CASSLGGGNYGYTF

j_gene: TRBJ1-4
abundance: .
v_gene: TRBV10-3
d_gene: .
CDR3nt: TGTGCCATCAGTGCCCTCCGGGATGAAAAACTGTTTTTT
CDR3aa: CAISALRDEKLFF

j_gene: TRBJ1-6
abundance: .
v_gene: TRBV6-5
d_gene: .
CDR3nt: TGTGCCAGCAGTTACGGGGATGGACAGCGTAATTCACCCCTCCACTTT
CDR3aa: CASSYGDGQRNSPLHF

j_gene: TRBJ1-6
abundance: few
v_gene: TRBV11-2
d_gene: TRBD1
CDR3nt: TGTGCCAGCAGCATGGGACAGGGGTATAATTCACCCCTCCACTTT
CDR3aa: CASSMGQGYNSPLHF

j_gene: TRBJ2-2
abundance: .
v_gene: TRBV7-9
d_gene: TRBD2
CDR3nt: TGTGCCAGCAGCGAGGGACTAGGGAACGGGGAGCTGTTTTTT
CDR3aa: CASSEGLGNGELFF

j_gene: TRBJ1-2
abundance: few
v_gene: TRBV20-1
d_gene: TRBD1
CDR3nt: TGCAGTGCTACAGACGGCGGGACAGTTTCTAACTATGGCTACACCTTC
CDR3aa: CSATDGGTVSNYGYTF

j_gene: TRBJ2-1
abundance: .
v_gene: TRBV10-3
d_gene: TRBD1
CDR3nt: TGTGCCATCAGTGAGTCAGGACAGGGGGCGGACAATGAGCAGTTCTTC
CDR3aa: CAISESGQGADNEQFF

j_gene: TRBJ2-4
abundance: few
v_gene: TRBV6-6
d_gene: .
CDR3nt: TGTGCCAGCAGTTACGGGCAGTTAAACATTCAGTACTTC
CDR3aa: CASSYGQLNIQYF

j_gene: TRBJ2-1
abundance: .
v_gene: TRBV10-3
d_gene: .
CDR3nt: TGTGCCAGCAGAAACGACGCCGAGCAGTTCTTC
CDR3aa: CASRNDAEQFF

j_gene: TRBJ2-5
abundance: few
v_gene: TRBV20-1
d_gene: .
CDR3nt: TGCAGTGCTAGAGATCAAGGGGGGAGGGAGACCCAGTACTTC
CDR3aa: CSARDQGGRETQYF

j_gene: TRBJ1-4
abundance: .
v_gene: TRBV7-2
d_gene: TRBD1
CDR3nt: TGTGCCAGCAGCTTATTCACCAGGGGGAGAGAAAAACTGTTTTTT
CDR3aa: CASSLFTRGREKLFF

j_gene: TRBJ2-1
abundance: .
v_gene: TRBV7-2
d_gene: .
CDR3nt: TGTGCCAGCAGCGTTCTATCAGGAGGCAATGAGCGGTTCTTC
CDR3aa: CASSVLSGGNERFF

j_gene: TRBJ2-3
abundance: few
v_gene: TRBV27
d_gene: .
CDR3nt: TGTGCCAGCAGTTTACGGCCCCCGGGACACCCTTGGGAAGATACGCAGTATTTT
CDR3aa: CASSLRPPGHPWEDTQYF

j_gene: TRBJ1-1
abundance: few
v_gene: TRBV24-1
d_gene: TRBD1
CDR3nt: TGTGCCACCAGACAGGGGTTTAACACTGAAGCTTTCTTT
CDR3aa: CATRQGFNTEAFF

j_gene: TRBJ2-7
abundance: .
v_gene: TRBV20-1
d_gene: TRBD1
CDR3nt: TGCAGTGCCACGGACAGGATCTACGAGCAGTACTTC
CDR3aa: CSATDRIYEQYF

j_gene: TRBJ1-1
abundance: .
v_gene: TRBV5-1
d_gene: TRBD1
CDR3nt: TGCGCCAGCAGCCAACAGGGGGCTTCGAACACTGAAGCTTTCTTT
CDR3aa: CASSQQGASNTEAFF

j_gene: TRBJ1-6
abundance: .
v_gene: TRBV5-1
d_gene: .
CDR3nt: TGCGCCCGCAGCTTGGATGGCTCCTCGGGTTCACCCCTCCACTTT
CDR3aa: CARSLDGSSGSPLHF

j_gene: TRBJ2-7
abundance: .
v_gene: TRBV3-1
d_gene: TRBD2
CDR3nt: TGTGCCAGCAGCCGCGGACTAGCGGGGAGCAACTACGAGCAGTACTTC
CDR3aa: CASSRGLAGSNYEQYF